The 25 T cell receptor beta chains presented below share a single source sample, sequenced in a study of CD8 T cells in Susac syndrome. RNA, at about 0.45 to 1 ug, was reverse transcribed with random hexamers. TCRdb called the immunoSEQ multiplex PCR reads again in MiXCR, with one record for every CDR3 protein. The table has about 140,000 distinct CDR3 sequences, less than 95% seen once; the top ten hold over 0.07%. The sample comprised CD4+ T cells from PBMCs. The receptors derive from a human donor in good health.

The chain carries TRBV20-1 and TRBJ2-3; 11 bases line up with TRBD2. Germline V gene data show CDR1 as DFQATT and CDR2 as SNEGSKA (reference sequence). This CDR3 contains 17 residues. V gave up 0 bases and J gave up 4 bases; unmatched junction bases: 9. The CDR3, as DNA: TGCAGTGCTAGAGATCCAACTAGCGGGAGACAGGCAGATACGCAGTATTTT. It specifies CSARDPTSGRQADTQYF.

The count of this clonotype is one. The chain carries TRBV30 and TRBJ1-5, with D possibly TRBD1 on 6 matching bases. The CDR3 extends over 14 amino acids. Germline CDR1 and CDR2: GTSNPN and SVGIG (reference sequence). V was shortened by 3 bases and J by 1 base, with 10 bases between the two germline ends. CDR3 nucleotides: TGTGCCTGGAGCCTAGGGGGGAGCAATCAGCCCCAGCATTTT. Its protein is CAWSLGGSNQPQHF.

This chain links TRBV15 with TRBJ2-7, with D possibly matching TRBD1 (6 bases). With 3 bases removed from V and 7 bases from J, the gap between germline ends came to 13 bases. This CDR3 region has 13 residues. Germline assignment: CDR1 LNHNV and CDR2 YYDKDF (reference sequence). The CDR3 DNA sequence: TGTGCCACCAGCAGGGCAGGGGTTCGGGAGCAGTACTTC. Its protein product is CATSRAGVREQYF.

The chain joins TRBV2 to TRBJ2-6; TRBD1 matches 12 bases. CDR3 length: 16 amino acids. The V and J ends lost 7 bases and 3 bases, in that order; junction bases with no gene match: 4. CDR1 SNHLY and CDR2 FYNNEI come from the germline V gene. CDR3 DNA: TGTGCCAGCAAGGGGACAGGGGGCATTGGGGCCAACGTCCTGACTTTC. Translation gives CASKGTGGIGANVLTF.

V usage is TRBV28 and J usage is TRBJ2-5, with D perhaps TRBD1 (6 bases). The CDR3 spans 13 residues. Germline assignment: CDR1 MDHEN and CDR2 SYDVKM. Deletions cut 5 bases from V and 5 bases from J, with 12 bases between. The CDR3 DNA is TGTGCCAGCAGTGCCCGACAGGTGGAGACCCAGTACTTC. Translating it yields CASSARQVETQYF.

V is TRBV24-1 and J is TRBJ2-2, with D tentatively TRBD2 (6 bases). In germline, CDR1 is KGHDR, CDR2 SFDVKD. V lost 5 bases and J 1 base, leaving 16 bases between the germline ends. The CDR3 has 17 amino acids. CDR3 bases: TGTGCCACCAGTGCCCTAGGGACTCCCAAGAACACCGGGGAGCTGTTTTTT. Its protein product is CATSALGTPKNTGELFF.

The gene calls are TRBV19 and TRBJ2-2; TRBD2 matches at 10 bases. Losses at the gene ends were 7 bases for V and 1 base for J; bases not matched to a gene: 6. This CDR3 spans 16 amino acids. Germline CDR1 LNHDA, CDR2 SQIVND (reference sequence). DNA for the CDR3: TGTGCCAGTACTAGCGGGAGATTGGTGAACACCGGGGAGCTGTTTTTT. Translating gives CASTSGRLVNTGELFF.

As for this clonotype: The junction departs from germline at one end; a sequencing error may be responsible. The chain couples TRBV12-5 to TRBJ2-5, with D perhaps matching TRBD1 (6 bases). The germline V gene has CDR1 LGHNT and CDR2 FRNRAP. This CDR3 has 16 amino acids. The CDR3 loop is CASVLGTGHSQETQYF. The CDR3 region has the DNA TGTGCTAGTGTTTTGGGCACGGGACACTCGCAAGAGACCCAGTACTTC.

The V call is TRBV30, the J call TRBJ1-5, with D possibly matching TRBD1 (5 bases). The CDR3 has 16 residues. The germline CDR1 and CDR2 sequences are GTSNPN and SVGIG (reference sequence). The ends were cut back, 3 bases at V and 1 base at J, with 16 bases in the middle. The CDR3 loop reads CAWSARQTQSNQPQHF. The CDR3 coding sequence is TGTGCCTGGAGCGCGCGACAGACTCAAAGCAATCAGCCCCAGCATTTT.

This chain connects TRBV20-1 to TRBJ1-5; D gene ambiguous. Germline lookup yields CDR1 DFQATT and CDR2 SNEGSKA (reference sequence). CDR3 length: 13 residues. The V and J ends lost 6 bases and 7 bases respectively, with 16 bases between them. In nucleotides, the CDR3 is TGCAGTGCCCGAATGACGGCCACCCAGCCCCAGCATTTT. Translating gives CSARMTATQPQHF.

The chain employs TRBV20-1 and TRBJ1-4; D is perhaps TRBD1 (5 bases). The CDR3 has 14 amino acids. In germline, CDR1 is DFQATT, CDR2 SNEGSKA (reference sequence). Trimming removed 3 bases at V and 3 bases at J, with 11 bases between. CDR3 in DNA: TGCAGTGCTAGTACCGGGACGGCTAATGAAAAACTGTTTTTT. This codes for CSASTGTANEKLFF.

This clonotype was recorded only once. This chain joins TRBV20-1 and TRBJ2-7, with D perhaps matching TRBD2 (6 bases). Looked up from germline, CDR1 is DFQATT and CDR2 is SNEGSKA (reference sequence). Trimming took 7 bases from V and 2 from J, leaving 15 bases between them. This CDR3 comprises 13 residues. The DNA of the CDR3 is TGCAGTGTCGGGGGAGAGACTCCCTACGAGCAGTACTTC. This encodes CSVGGETPYEQYF.

The gene calls are TRBV6-2 or TRBV6-3 and TRBJ2-1, with 10 bases that match TRBD2. The CDR3 is made up of 16 amino acids. The V gene end was trimmed by 6 bases and the J gene end by 1 base; junction bases not matched to a gene: 6. Germline V lookup: CDR1 MNHEY, CDR2 SVGEGT. The CDR3 spells CASSLSGRGSYNEQFF. The CDR3 DNA reads as TGTGCCAGCAGCCTCAGCGGGAGGGGGTCCTACAATGAGCAGTTCTTC.

The J gene is TRBJ2-7, the V gene TRBV19; 7 bases are a match to TRBD1. Trimming removed 4 bases from V and 1 base from J; junction bases left unmatched: 7. The germline V gene has CDR1 LNHDA and CDR2 SQIVND (reference sequence). The length of the CDR3 is 15 residues. The CDR3 nucleotides are TGTGCCAGTAGTACCCCGGGACAGCCTTCCTACGAGCAGTACTTC. Amino acids: CASSTPGQPSYEQYF.

The V call is TRBV18, the J call TRBJ2-2, with D unresolved. This CDR3 is 13 amino acids long. Trimming removed 2 bases from V and 8 bases from J, with 9 bases in between. Germline loops: CDR1 KGHSH, CDR2 LQKENI. CDR3 amino acids: CASSPARGGELFF. In DNA form, the CDR3 reads TGTGCCAGCTCACCAGCCAGAGGTGGGGAGCTGTTTTTT. The entire variable domain, with the rest obtained from reference TRBV18 and TRBJ2-2, is as follows: NAGVMQNPRHLVRRRGQEARLRCSPMKGHSHVYWYRQLPEEGLKFMVYLQKENIIDESGMPKERFSAEFPKEGPSILRIQQVVRGDSAAYFCASSPARGGELFFGEGSRLTVL.

The chain recombines TRBV20-1 with TRBJ2-3, with 12 bases that match TRBD2. Germline V lookup: CDR1 DFQATT, CDR2 SNEGSKA (reference sequence). The CDR3 extends over 15 amino acids. The V segment lost 3 bases and the J segment 4 bases; nucleotides outside the gene matches: 5. CDR3 region: CSARVLAGGPDTQYF. The CDR3, as DNA: TGCAGTGCTAGGGTCCTAGCGGGAGGGCCAGATACGCAGTATTTT.

The chain uses TRBV5-4 and TRBJ1-1, with 8 bases matching TRBD1. From germline, CDR1 is SGHNT and CDR2 YYREEE (reference sequence). The CDR3 length is 14 residues. V lost 0 bases, J lost 11 bases, and 9 bases stayed unmatched. The CDR3 DNA reads TGTGCCAGCAGCTTGGGTTCAGGGGGCCTCGGGGCTTTCTTT. Its translation: CASSLGSGGLGAFF.

This chain joins TRBV19 and TRBJ2-3; 7 nucleotides line up with TRBD2. Germline CDR1 reads LNHDA; CDR2 reads SQIVND (reference sequence). V was clipped by 1 base and J by 2 bases; unmatched bases: 3. The CDR3 extends over 15 amino acids. The CDR3 is CASSIGGGTTDTQYF. The CDR3 DNA is TGTGCCAGTAGTATAGGGGGAGGGACCACAGATACGCAGTATTTT.

The genes are TRBV14 and TRBJ2-5; D not resolved. This CDR3 region has 15 residues. Trimming shortened V by 4 bases and J by 0 bases, and 12 bases separated the two germline ends. Germline CDR1 and CDR2: SGHDN and FVKESK. For the CDR3, the DNA is TGTGCCAGCAGCCTAGGAGTTTGGTACCAAGAGACCCAGTACTTC. Protein sequence: CASSLGVWYQETQYF.

The genes are TRBV20-1 and TRBJ1-1; D remains unclear. This CDR3 has 14 amino acids. Germline loops: CDR1 DFQATT, CDR2 SNEGSKA (reference sequence). Trimming took 0 bases from V and 0 from J, leaving 8 bases between them. The CDR3 reads CSARDGSLNTEAFF. CDR3 nucleotide sequence: TGCAGTGCTAGAGATGGGAGTCTGAACACTGAAGCTTTCTTT.

The chain combines TRBV2 with TRBJ2-7, with 10 bases fitting TRBD2. In germline, CDR1 is SNHLY, CDR2 FYNNEI. Trimming removed 7 bases from V and 3 bases from J; junction bases left unmatched: 3. This CDR3 comprises 13 residues. The CDR3 is CASTSSGSYEQYF. CDR3 DNA sequence: TGTGCCAGCACGTCTAGCGGGAGCTACGAGCAGTACTTC. Full variable domain (outside the CDR3, taken from reference TRBV2 and TRBJ2-7): EPEVTQTPSHQVTQMGQEVILRCVPISNHLYFYWYRQILGQKVEFLVSFYNNEISEKSEIFDDQFSVERPDGSNFTLKIRSTKLEDSAMYFCASTSSGSYEQYFGPGTRLTVT.

The chain employs TRBV20-1 and TRBJ2-1; 10 bases line up with TRBD2. In germline, CDR1 is DFQATT, CDR2 SNEGSKA (reference sequence). There are 16 residues in the CDR3. J lost 0 bases, V lost 0 bases, and 2 bases had no gene match. The CDR3 region is CSARDSGRSSYNEQFF. The CDR3 nucleotides are TGCAGTGCTAGAGATAGCGGGAGGAGCTCCTACAATGAGCAGTTCTTC.

This chain links TRBV6-6 with TRBJ1-3; D call uncertain. Germline V CDR1 and CDR2: MNHNY, SVGAGI (reference sequence). Trimming took off 0 bases at V and 6 bases at J, with 12 bases between the two ends. This CDR3 is built from 15 residues. The CDR3 sequence is CASSYSGPSENTIYF. For the CDR3, the DNA is TGTGCCAGCAGTTACTCCGGGCCGAGCGAAAACACCATATATTTT.

The chain employs TRBV19 and TRBJ1-2, with 8 bases aligning to TRBD1. V lost 3 bases, J lost 7 bases, and 7 bases stayed unmatched. CDR3 length equals 14 residues. The germline V gene encodes CDR1 LNHDA and CDR2 SQIVND (reference sequence). CDR3 residues: CASSIPDRVVGYTF. The DNA for the CDR3 is TGTGCCAGTAGTATCCCGGACAGGGTTGTTGGCTACACCTTC.

The V call is TRBV4-1, the J call TRBJ2-7; 8 nucleotides line up with TRBD2. Trimming cost V 4 bases and J 0 bases; bases outside gene matches: 5. This CDR3 contains 15 residues. Germline assignment: CDR1 MGHRA and CDR2 YSYEKL. The CDR3 nucleotides read TGCGCCAGCAGCCTCCTGACTAGCGCCTCCTACGAGCAGTACTTC. It is translated as CASSLLTSASYEQYF.